This TCR beta chain comes out of a study of Graves' ophthalmopathy and Graves' hyperthyroidism. Study-level points and caveats: Thyroid clonotypes that were expanded above 0.001 frequency mostly also appeared in blood.

Using RNA transcripts, the TCR beta CDR3 regions were amplified. HTBI-primed first-round RT-PCR preceded second-round multiplex PCR. TCRdb re-analysed the multiplex PCR reads in MiXCR, keeping a single row per CDR3 protein. The repertoire holds hundreds of thousands of distinct CDR3 sequences, with more than 40% as singletons. There are many counts of this clonotype. Antigen specificity is unknown. The CDR3 is made up of 12 amino acids. V lost 1 base to trimming and J lost 4 bases, with 3 bases between them. Germline lookup yields CDR1 SEHNR and CDR2 FQNEAQ (reference sequence). Moderate-to-severe activity, CAS ≥3, NOSPECS ≥4 and a duration under 3 months were seen in donors with ophthalmopathy.

The V call is TRBV7-9, the J call TRBJ2-3; D gene ambiguous. The sequenced material came from peripheral blood. This TCR derives from an adult man with Graves' ophthalmopathy. CDR3 nucleotide sequence: TGTGCCAGCAGCTTAGGAGCAGATACGCAGTATTTT. Protein: CASSLGADTQYF. The variable domain in full, with the rest retrieved from reference TRBV7-9 and TRBJ2-3, is DTGVSQNPRHKITKRGQNVTFRCDPISEHNRLYWYRQTLGQGPEFLTYFQNEAQLEKSRLLSDRFSAERPKGSFSTLEIQRTEQGDSAMYLCASSLGADTQYFGPGTRLTVL.